What follows describes a single T cell receptor (beta chain). This sample was included in a study of blood T cell repertoires in COVID-19. About the research overall: Material from acute and convalescent COVID-19 was sourced from the United States, Italy and Spain. Nucleic acid was either cDNA or gDNA, and it came from T cells, B-cell-depleted T cells, or PBMCs.

Original handling: Amplification of reference gene primers was used by the study to estimate nucleated cell counts. TCRdb's copy holds only in-frame clones and misses some; the assay was immunoSEQ multiplex PCR. V, J and clone size reflect that table, while D and trimming were determined from the DNA. Of about 170,000 clones in the sample, approximately 85% were seen once. Trimming removed 5 bases at V and 0 bases at J, with 7 bases between. The CDR3 is 12 amino acids. The germline V gene encodes CDR1 GTSNPN and CDR2 SVGIG (reference sequence). The V and J genes are TRBV30 and TRBJ1-1; D is unresolved. The receptor was derived from a man between 60 and 75 years old who had recovered from COVID-19. Sequenced sample: peripheral blood. The CDR3 sequence is CAWRRLNTEAFF. CDR3 DNA: TGTGCCTGGCGCCGGTTGAACACTGAAGCTTTCTTT.